This TCR beta chain came from a study of shared clonotypes between healthy human individuals. Study outcomes and limitations: An effect of sequencing depth on clonotype sharing among donors was expected.

The assay used deep level. Method: immunoSEQ multiplex PCR; TCRdb's copy keeps in-frame clones and lacks some. The data show 900,000 to 1,200,000 clones, 70% to 80% seen once. The CDR3 runs 16 residues. In germline, CDR1 is SGHNT, CDR2 YYREEE (reference sequence). Germline trimming cut 4 bases from V and 6 bases from J; bases unmatched to any gene: 9. Ten or more counts support this clone. No antigen is known for it. The sequence was obtained from a man between 18 and 35 years old in good health. Some clones in this sample may be carry-over from other donors' samples. The chain couples TRBV5-4 to TRBJ2-1; 11 bases are a match to TRBD2. Sequenced sample: memory CD4+ T cells from PBMCs. As for subset: CD45RA-negative fraction. DNA of the CDR3: TGTGCCAGCAGCCTACACAGACTAGCGGGAAGCAATGAGCAGTTCTTC. Translating gives CASSLHRLAGSNEQFF.